The 32 T cell receptor beta chains below were found in one sample sequenced in a study of blood T cells in healthy people across ages. The authors ran a second PCR of about 7 to 11 cycles using a sample-barcoded 5' primer and a J-beta primer mix. MiXCR, run by TCRdb on the 5' RACE reads, gives a single entry per CDR3 protein. Among 1,100,000 or so distinct CDR3 sequences listed, 40% to 45% were seen once. The sequenced material came from blood. These receptors originate from a woman aged 55-69 years in good health.

The rearrangement joins TRBV5-8 to TRBJ2-2; D unresolved. Trimming left V 0 bases short and J 7 bases short, with 16 bases between. CDR1 is SGHTS and CDR2 is YDEGEE in the germline V gene. The CDR3 runs to 16 residues. Here the CDR3 DNA reads TGTGCCAGCAGCTTGGGAGCCAGGATAAGGGTCGGGGAGCTGTTTTTT. Its translation is CASSLGARIRVGELFF.

The rearrangement links TRBV10-3 to TRBJ1-1; tentative D call: TRBD1 (5 bases). Trimming shortened V by 2 bases and J by 4 bases, and 11 bases separated the two germline ends. CDR3 length: 14 residues. Germline CDR1 and CDR2: ENHRY and SYGVKD. CDR3 in amino acids: CAISEAGGGTEAFF. The CDR3 bases are TGTGCCATCAGTGAGGCCGGGGGGGGCACTGAAGCTTTCTTT.

The J gene is TRBJ2-3, the V gene TRBV4-1, with a possible D match to TRBD2 (5 bases). Looked up from germline, CDR1 is MGHRA and CDR2 is YSYEKL. The CDR3 has 17 residues. The ends were cut back, 1 base at V and 0 bases at J, with 14 bases in the middle. CDR3 sequence: CASSQVDLIVSTDTQYF. DNA for the CDR3: TGCGCCAGCAGCCAAGTGGACTTAATTGTTAGCACAGATACGCAGTATTTT.

V is TRBV11-1 and J is TRBJ2-2; D possibly corresponds to TRBD1 (6 bases). With 2 bases removed from V and 6 bases from J, the gap between germline ends came to 16 bases. Germline V lookup: CDR1 SGHAT, CDR2 FQDESV (reference sequence). The CDR3 consists of 16 residues. Here the CDR3 reads CASSLSRPGAPGELFF. The CDR3 bases are TGTGCCAGCAGCTTATCTCGGCCAGGGGCGCCCGGGGAGCTGTTTTTT. The entire variable domain, with the rest obtained from reference TRBV11-1 and TRBJ2-2, is as follows: EAEVAQSPRYKITEKSQAVAFWCDPISGHATLYWYRQILGQGPELLVQFQDESVVDDSQLPKDRFSAERLKGVDSTLKIQPAELGDSAMYLCASSLSRPGAPGELFFGEGSRLTVL.

As to this clonotype: The CDR3 does not end in the conserved phenylalanine or tryptophan, so this is likely a read error. The chain carries TRBV7-2 and TRBJ1-5, with 8 bases aligning to TRBD1. Trimming at V came to 4 bases and at J to 3 bases, leaving 5 bases not matched to a gene. The germline V gene has CDR1 SGHTA and CDR2 FQGNSA. This CDR3 is 15 amino acids long. This CDR3 reads CASSWRTGPNQPQHL. The CDR3 DNA is TGTGCCAGCAGCTGGCGGACAGGGCCCAATCAGCCCCAGCATTTG.

With regard to this clonotype: This may be a read error: a much more frequent sequence differs by one nucleotide. The V and J genes are TRBV2 and TRBJ2-5, with D uncertain. V was pared by 3 bases and J by 11 bases, with 16 bases between. CDR3 size: 13 residues. Germline CDR1 SNHLY, CDR2 FYNNEI. The CDR3 loop reads CASSDPTKSEQYF. In DNA form, the CDR3 reads TGTGCCAGCAGTGATCCGACCAAGTCTGAGCAGTACTTC.

This rearrangement joins TRBV7-9 to TRBJ2-1, with 8 bases identical to TRBD1. This CDR3 has 14 amino acids. The germline V gene has CDR1 SEHNR and CDR2 FQNEAQ (reference sequence). The V and J ends lost 5 bases and 9 bases, in that order; junction bases with no gene match: 9. CDR3 coding DNA: TGTGCCAGCAGCGCGACAGGGGTCCGTACTGAGCAGTTCTTC. Translating it yields CASSATGVRTEQFF.

This clonotype occurred a few times. The rearrangement joins TRBV5-5 to TRBJ1-2, with no clear D. V was clipped by 0 bases and J by 4 bases, with 22 bases between them. Germline V lookup: CDR1 SGHKS, CDR2 YYEKEE (reference sequence). This CDR3 region has 18 residues. CDR3 loop: CASSLDGRVRPTIYGYTF. CDR3 nucleotides: TGTGCCAGCAGCTTGGATGGTCGGGTCCGCCCTACCATCTATGGCTACACCTTC.

This clonotype was counted only a few times. In DNA form, the CDR3 reads TGTGCCAGCAGTTTATTTCTGGGGTTTGACGAGCAGTACTTC. It translates to CASSLFLGFDEQYF. J is TRBJ2-7 and V is TRBV28; D gene uncertain. Germline assignment: CDR1 MDHEN and CDR2 SYDVKM. V was clipped by 1 base and J by 5 bases, with 12 bases between them. CDR3 length equals 14 residues.

The chain uses TRBV20-1 and TRBJ1-1; tentatively, D is TRBD1 (6 bases). In germline, CDR1 is DFQATT, CDR2 SNEGSKA (reference sequence). V was shortened by 6 bases and J by 1 base, with 21 bases between the two germline ends. This CDR3 region has 16 residues. The CDR3 protein is CSAQHKGGRQNTEAFF. The CDR3 DNA sequence: TGCAGTGCCCAACACAAGGGGGGACGGCAGAACACTGAAGCTTTCTTT.

This clonotype was detected only a few times. CDR3 region: CASPGLESTDTQYF. The CDR3 DNA follows: TGTGCCAGCCCCGGACTAGAGAGCACAGATACGCAGTATTTT. The chain combines TRBV6-5 with TRBJ2-3, with 7 bases that match TRBD2. From germline, CDR1 is MNHEY and CDR2 SVGAGI. After removal of 8 bases from V and 0 bases from J, the junction contained 5 bases not matched to a gene. The CDR3 extends over 14 amino acids.

The chain links TRBV4-2 to TRBJ2-3; D is perhaps TRBD1 or TRBD2 (5 bases each). The germline V and J ends were trimmed by 0 bases and 8 bases, with 15 bases remaining between them. The CDR3 is 15 amino acids. The germline V gene encodes CDR1 LGHNA and CDR2 YNFKEQ. The CDR3 is CASSQEGDALATQYF. The CDR3 DNA is TGTGCCAGCAGCCAAGAGGGGGACGCCCTTGCTACGCAGTATTTT.

The J gene is TRBJ2-3, the V gene TRBV6-1; 13 positions match TRBD2. This CDR3 region has 19 residues. The V and J ends lost 6 bases and 2 bases, in that order; junction bases with no gene match: 14. CDR1 is MNHNS, CDR2 SASEGT, per germline. This chain's CDR3 is CASSMTSGRLSLITDTQYF. DNA of the CDR3: TGTGCCAGCAGCATGACTAGCGGGAGGTTGTCGCTGATCACAGATACGCAGTATTTT.

This clonotype has more than one count but fewer than ten. This sequence joins TRBV7-2 and TRBJ1-2, with D possibly TRBD1 on 5 matching bases. Germline V lookup: CDR1 SGHTA, CDR2 FQGNSA. Trimming took off 5 bases at V and 6 bases at J, with 16 bases between the two ends. This CDR3 spans 14 amino acids. CDR3 residues: CASSGWGRENGYTF. As DNA, the CDR3 is TGTGCCAGCAGCGGCTGGGGGAGGGAGAATGGCTACACCTTC.

The gene calls are TRBV2 and TRBJ2-4; TRBD1 or TRBD2 may be the D gene (6 bases each). This CDR3 spans 17 amino acids. Per germline, CDR1 SNHLY and CDR2 FYNNEI. V lost 5 bases to trimming and J lost 5 bases, with 22 bases between them. CDR3 amino acids: CASSTPRSGARENIQYF. CDR3 DNA: TGTGCCAGCAGTACTCCTCGCTCGGGGGCGCGGGAAAACATTCAGTACTTC. The full variable domain, rest sourced from reference TRBV2 and TRBJ2-4, is EPEVTQTPSHQVTQMGQEVILRCVPISNHLYFYWYRQILGQKVEFLVSFYNNEISEKSEIFDDQFSVERPDGSNFTLKIRSTKLEDSAMYFCASSTPRSGARENIQYFGAGTRLSVL.

This clonotype was found a few times. The chain combines TRBV9 with TRBJ2-3; TRBD2 matches 13 bases. Per germline, CDR1 SGDLS and CDR2 YYNGEE. The CDR3 is 16 residues long. The ends lost 5 bases at V and 0 bases at J; junction bases unmatched: 3. This CDR3 is CASRGLAGESTDTQYF. The CDR3 DNA is TGTGCCAGCAGAGGACTAGCGGGAGAGAGCACAGATACGCAGTATTTT. The variable domain in full, completed from reference TRBV9 and TRBJ2-3, reads DSGVTQTPKHLITATGQRVTLRCSPRSGDLSVYWYQQSLDQGLQFLIQYYNGEERAKGNILERFSAQQFPDLHSELNLSSLELGDSALYFCASRGLAGESTDTQYFGPGTRLTVL.

The rearrangement links TRBV7-3 to TRBJ2-1; possibly TRBD2 for D (5 bases). There are 15 residues in the CDR3. The germline CDR1 and CDR2 sequences are SGHTA and FQGTGA. Trimming pared 5 bases from V and 5 bases from J, leaving 16 bases between. In DNA form, the CDR3 reads TGTGCCAGCAGCCCCGGGATCCTTCGGGACAATGAGCAGTTCTTC. Its translation: CASSPGILRDNEQFF.

This clonotype turned up a few times. The chain employs TRBV12-3 or TRBV12-4 and TRBJ2-2, with D possibly being TRBD2 (5 bases). The CDR3 length is 15 residues. V was trimmed by 1 base and J by 2 bases, leaving 8 bases between them. The CDR3 region has the DNA TGTGCCAGCAGTTTAGGCCTAGCTAACACCGGGGAGCTGTTTTTT. Protein product: CASSLGLANTGELFF.

The chain combines TRBV4-1 with TRBJ2-5; 10 nucleotides line up with TRBD2. Near its end, the DNA agrees better with TRBJ2-7, so the J call may be wrong. Germline V gives CDR1 MGHRA, CDR2 YSYEKL. The CDR3 contains 15 residues. The CDR3 is CASSQARTSGFEQYF. In DNA form, the CDR3 reads TGCGCCAGCAGCCAAGCACGGACTAGCGGATTCGAGCAGTACTTC.

This sequence joins TRBV19 and TRBJ1-2; 10 bases are shared with TRBD1. V shed 5 bases and J 3 bases; nucleotides not matched to a gene: 6. The CDR3 has 15 residues. Per germline, CDR1 LNHDA and CDR2 SQIVND (reference sequence). The CDR3 DNA sequence: TGTGCCAGTAGTCTCAGACAGGGGGCGGACTATGGCTACACCTTC. Its translation is CASSLRQGADYGYTF.

This clonotype was observed a handful of times. The CDR3 bases are TGTGCCAGCAGCTTGCCGCCCCCGAGACAAGAGACCCAGTACTTC. It encodes CASSLPPPRQETQYF. This chain uses TRBV5-6 with TRBJ2-5, with D unclear. V was trimmed by 1 base and J by 2 bases, leaving 12 bases between them. This CDR3 comprises 15 residues. Germline CDR1 and CDR2: SGHDT and YYEEEE.

This chain uses TRBV7-2 with TRBJ2-5; 8 bases fit TRBD1. Trimming removed 0 bases from V and 5 bases from J; junction bases left unmatched: 8. This CDR3 comprises 16 residues. The germline CDR1 and CDR2 sequences are SGHTA and FQGNSA. In DNA form, the CDR3 reads TGTGCCAGCAGCTTAGCCCCGCGGACAGGGCGCGAGACCCAGTACTTC. Protein product: CASSLAPRTGRETQYF.

This chain uses TRBV7-9 with TRBJ2-6; 10 bases are a match to TRBD1. Germline CDR1 and CDR2: SEHNR and FQNEAQ (reference sequence). CDR3 length: 18 residues. With 8 bases clipped from V and 0 bases from J, the junction kept 10 bases outside the gene matches. Here the CDR3 reads CASVEPGQGSSGANVLTF. CDR3 coding DNA: TGTGCCAGCGTAGAACCGGGACAGGGGAGCTCTGGGGCCAACGTCCTGACTTTC.

This clonotype was seen a few times. The chain employs TRBV21-1 and TRBJ1-2. TRBV21-1 is a documented pseudogene. The CDR3 extends over 16 amino acids. This chain's CDR3 is CASSKVRREVNYGYTF. The CDR3 region has the DNA TGTGCCAGCAGCAAAGTTCGCAGGGAGGTTAACTATGGCTACACCTTC.

J is TRBJ2-7 and V is TRBV20-1; possibly TRBD1 or TRBD2 for D (6 bases each). The germline CDR1 and CDR2 sequences are DFQATT and SNEGSKA (reference sequence). V lost 6 bases and J 2 bases, leaving 17 bases between the germline ends. CDR3 length: 14 amino acids. CDR3 in amino acids: CSAHLGGGTYEQYF. The CDR3 DNA follows: TGCAGTGCCCACCTGGGGGGCGGAACCTACGAGCAGTACTTC.

The genes are TRBV5-1 and TRBJ1-5; tentatively, D is TRBD1 (5 bases). This CDR3 is built from 13 residues. Trimming stripped 4 bases from V and 11 bases from J, with 16 bases between. The germline V gene has CDR1 SGHRS and CDR2 YFSETQ. CDR3 DNA sequence: TGCGCCAGCAGCCTTTCCGGGACGGAGTCCCAGCATTTT. As protein: CASSLSGTESQHF.

The rearrangement joins TRBV6-5 to TRBJ2-1; D remains ambiguous. Germline CDR1 reads MNHEY; CDR2 reads SVGAGI. The length of the CDR3 is 17 residues. The V and J ends lost 2 bases and 0 bases respectively, with 14 bases between them. The chain's CDR3 is CASSYGWVGSSYNEQFF. The CDR3 nucleotides read TGTGCCAGCAGTTACGGATGGGTCGGCAGCTCCTACAATGAGCAGTTCTTC.

The chain couples TRBV29-1 to TRBJ2-3; D gene ambiguous. The CDR3 covers 12 residues. The germline V gene has CDR1 SQVTM and CDR2 ANQGSEA. V shed 3 bases and J shed 5 bases, with 9 bases lying between them. CDR3 in amino acids: CSVDILGDTQYF. In nucleotides, the CDR3 is TGCAGCGTTGACATCTTGGGAGATACGCAGTATTTT.

The chain recombines TRBV27 with TRBJ2-7; a weak D match, TRBD2 (5 bases). The germline V gene has CDR1 MNHEY and CDR2 SMNVEV (reference sequence). The V end lost 3 bases, the J end lost 2 bases, and 8 bases lay between the germline ends. This CDR3 has 13 amino acids. CDR3 DNA: TGTGCCAGCAGTTTCGGGGTCCCCTACGAGCAGTACTTC. This codes for CASSFGVPYEQYF.

This clonotype came up a few times. V usage is TRBV12-3 or TRBV12-4 and J usage is TRBJ1-6, with 8 bases matching TRBD1. Germline trimming cut 4 bases from V and 8 bases from J; bases unmatched to any gene: 7. This CDR3 has 15 residues. The CDR3 sequence is CASSSGQGGDSPLHF. The CDR3 bases are TGTGCCAGCAGTTCAGGACAGGGAGGGGATTCACCCCTCCACTTT.

The chain combines TRBV4-1 with TRBJ1-1; possibly TRBD1 for D (5 bases). CDR3 size: 18 residues. The V gene lost 4 bases and the J gene lost 4 bases, with 25 bases spanning the gap. CDR1 is MGHRA and CDR2 is YSYEKL in the germline V gene. CDR3: CASSPNILWGWRGTEAFF. The CDR3 DNA sequence: TGCGCCAGCAGCCCAAACATCCTCTGGGGCTGGCGGGGCACTGAAGCTTTCTTT.

This chain uses TRBV7-2 with TRBJ1-2; D unclear. The V gene lost 2 bases and the J gene lost 5 bases, with 12 bases spanning the gap. Germline CDR1 reads SGHTA; CDR2 reads FQGNSA. CDR3 size: 14 residues. In nucleotides, the CDR3 is TGTGCCAGCAGCTTACTTCTTCTCCAGTATGGCTACACCTTC. Protein sequence: CASSLLLLQYGYTF.